The clone carrying this TCR beta chain occurred a few times. Time point: sample taken at primary tumor resection. No cells were sorted before sequencing. The whole RNA sequenced was extracted from tumor, nontumor lung or frozen PBMC. A single record per CDR3 protein comes from TCRdb applying MiXCR to the 5' RACE reads. The sample shows roughly 39,000 distinct CDR3 sequences, roughly 5.8% of them seen only once. The data belong to a study of spatial heterogeneity in lung cancer. Across the whole study: Among detected sequences, beta-chain ones consistently exceeded alpha-chain ones in number.

V shed 4 bases and J 5 bases; nucleotides not matched to a gene: 5. CDR1 LGHNA and CDR2 YNFKEQ come from the germline V gene. The CDR3 sequence is 15 residues long. Sequencing was performed on PBMCs, taken at surgery. This TCR was recovered from a male donor with early-stage non-small cell lung cancer. V is TRBV4-2 and J is TRBJ1-5; 10 bases map to TRBD1. The CDR3 coding sequence is TGTGCCAGCAGCCCATGGGACAGGGGCGATCAGCCCCAGCATTTT. It translates to CASSPWDRGDQPQHF.